This TCR beta chain was sequenced in a study of regulatory T cells in long-lasting Graves disease. Study-wide findings and caveats: Between persistent patients, around 2,900 public clonotypes were shared, exceeding the 950 to 1,000 shared between new patients. Sample size was small, which may have lowered accuracy.

This clonotype showed up many times. Its antigen is currently unknown. iRepertoire HTBI primers and Arm-PCR of CDR3 regions built TCR beta libraries. MiXCR was run by TCRdb on the multiplex PCR reads, yielding one entry per CDR3 protein. The data contain roughly 500,000 distinct CDR3 sequences, roughly 14% of them singletons. Trimming shortened V by 4 bases and J by 0 bases, and 16 bases separated the two germline ends. The CDR3 covers 17 residues. Germline V CDR1 and CDR2: MNHNS, SASEGT. Time point here: newly diagnosed GD, antithyroid drugs for less than 3 months. The authors made the TCR library using RNA they extracted from PBMCs. These same records also appear under a second study, on T cells in Graves' hyperthyroidism and ophthalmopathy. That source reports: Primed by the HTBI set, a first-round RT-PCR was run on the TCR CDR3. Among thyroid clonotypes expanded above 0.001, most also appeared in blood.

The specimen comprised peripheral blood mononuclear cells (PBMCs), sampled at new diagnosis, from a patient treated with antithyroid drugs. V usage is TRBV6-1 and J usage is TRBJ2-1; D is possibly TRBD1 or TRBD2 (5 bases each). This clonotype originated in a man aged 25 to 45 with Graves disease. CDR3 sequence: CASSGSSWGSSYNEQFF. The CDR3 DNA follows: TGTGCCAGCAGTGGTTCCTCGTGGGGGAGCTCCTACAATGAGCAGTTCTTC.